Listed here are 14 T cell receptor beta chains from one sample, sequenced in a study of shared clonotypes between healthy human individuals. Sequencing used immunoSEQ multiplex PCR; TCRdb keeps in-frame clones, though not all of them. Counted here are under 2,500,000 clones, more than 90% occurring once; the ten biggest clones make up roughly 0.13%. Material: naive CD4+ T cells sorted from blood. Documented subset: CD45RA+ positively selected. Source of these receptors: a man aged 18 to 30 in good health.

CDR3 residues: CASRGQGTDTQYF. CDR3 in DNA: TGTGCCAGCAGGGGACAGGGAACAGATACGCAGTATTTT. This chain joins TRBV6-4 and TRBJ2-3, with 9 positions matching TRBD1. V was pared by 6 bases and J by 3 bases, with 1 base of the junction left unmatched. CDR1 is MRHNA, CDR2 SNTAGT, per germline. The CDR3 totals 13 residues.

The CDR3 DNA is TGTGCCAGCAGCTCCCGGGACGGAAACTACGAGCAGTACTTC. Its translation is CASSSRDGNYEQYF. This rearrangement joins TRBV5-8 to TRBJ2-7; D may match TRBD1 or TRBD2 (5 bases each). This CDR3 contains 14 residues. Per the germline V gene, CDR1 is SGHTS and CDR2 is YDEGEE. With 3 bases removed from V and 3 bases from J, the gap between germline ends came to 13 bases.

The chain combines TRBV5-4 with TRBJ2-1; D not resolved. Germline values: CDR1 SGHNT, CDR2 YYREEE (reference sequence). Between the trimmed V and J ends, which lost 4 bases and 0 bases, there was a span of 14 bases. The CDR3 covers 16 residues. Here the CDR3 reads CASSLGVPSSYNEQFF. The CDR3 DNA is TGTGCCAGCAGCCTTGGGGTTCCAAGCTCCTACAATGAGCAGTTCTTC.

Details on this clone: The sample carries other DNA sequences with the same CDR3. The CDR3 loop reads CASSPILSGNTIYF. DNA of the CDR3: TGTGCCAGCAGCCCAATCCTCTCTGGAAACACCATATATTTT. V usage is TRBV7-2 and J usage is TRBJ1-3, with D unclear. The germline V and J ends were trimmed by 5 bases and 0 bases, with 8 bases remaining between them. The CDR3 loop spans 14 amino acids. Germline CDR1 reads SGHTA; CDR2 reads FQGNSA.

This chain connects TRBV29-1 to TRBJ2-5, with TRBD2 as a possible D gene (5 bases). V lost 5 bases, J lost 5 bases, and 18 bases lay in between. From germline, CDR1 is SQVTM and CDR2 ANQGSEA. This CDR3 spans 14 amino acids. The CDR3 nucleotides are TGCAGCGTTAAGCCGGGAAAAGCTCGGGAGACCCAGTACTTC. Translated: CSVKPGKARETQYF.

V and J are TRBV6-1 and TRBJ2-5; possibly TRBD1 for D (6 bases). V lost 2 bases and J lost 4, with 14 bases in between. Germline V CDR1 and CDR2: MNHNS, SASEGT. The CDR3 covers 15 residues. Here the CDR3 DNA reads TGTGCCAGCAGTGAAATGGGACAAGTAATAGAGACCCAGTACTTC. This gives the protein CASSEMGQVIETQYF.

This chain joins TRBV10-3 and TRBJ2-7, with 9 bases lining up with TRBD1. This CDR3 is 15 amino acids long. CDR1 and CDR2 (germline): ENHRY, SYGVKD. V dropped 0 bases and J dropped 5; count of bases not matched to a gene: 5. CDR3 residues: CAISESGQGFHEQYF. The CDR3 coding sequence is TGTGCCATCAGTGAGTCGGGACAGGGTTTCCACGAGCAGTACTTC.

The chain uses TRBV4-1 and TRBJ1-5; 8 nucleotides line up with TRBD1. The CDR3 runs 14 residues. V was pared by 4 bases and J by 5 bases, with 4 bases of the junction left unmatched. The V gene's germline CDR1 is MGHRA and CDR2 YSYEKL. CDR3: CASSRGQDDQPQHF. DNA for the CDR3: TGCGCCAGCAGCCGGGGACAGGACGATCAGCCCCAGCATTTT.

This clone was picked up a small number of times. Distinct nucleotide sequences in the sample also encode this CDR3. V usage is TRBV10-1 and J usage is TRBJ2-7; D tentatively fits TRBD1 or TRBD2 (6 bases each). From germline, CDR1 is WNHNN and CDR2 SYGVQD (reference sequence). Trimming removed 4 bases from V and 4 bases from J, with 11 bases in between. The CDR3 consists of 13 residues. Here the CDR3 DNA reads TGCGCCAGCAGTGCCGGGGGCCTATACGAGCAGTACTTC. Its protein is CASSAGGLYEQYF.

Here the CDR3 DNA reads TGTGCCAGCAGCTTGGAGGGGCGAAGGGGCGAGCAGTTCTTC. The encoded protein is CASSLEGRRGEQFF. The chain combines TRBV5-4 with TRBJ2-1, with D possibly being TRBD1 (5 bases). Trimming took 0 bases from V and 10 from J, leaving 14 bases between them. Germline values: CDR1 SGHNT, CDR2 YYREEE (reference sequence). CDR3 length equals 14 residues.

The gene calls are TRBV4-3 and TRBJ2-2, with 9 bases matching TRBD1. Germline V gene lookup returns CDR1 LGHNA and CDR2 YSLEER. The CDR3 has 16 residues. Trimming at V came to 3 bases and at J to 4 bases, leaving 6 bases not matched to a gene. For the CDR3, the DNA is TGCGCCAGCAGCCAGGGGACAGGGTCGGGCACCGGGGAGCTGTTTTTT. Protein product: CASSQGTGSGTGELFF.

The rearrangement joins TRBV7-9 to TRBJ2-7; 7 nucleotides line up with TRBD1. CDR3 length equals 14 residues. Germline trimming cut 5 bases from V and 2 bases from J; bases unmatched to any gene: 6. The germline CDR1 and CDR2 sequences are SEHNR and FQNEAQ (reference sequence). CDR3 DNA sequence: TGTGCCAGCAGCCTGGGACAGCCTCCCTACGAGCAGTACTTC. It yields the protein CASSLGQPPYEQYF.

V usage is TRBV5-1 and J usage is TRBJ2-1, with 8 bases lining up with TRBD1. The CDR3 consists of 14 residues. CDR1 SGHRS and CDR2 YFSETQ come from the germline V gene. V lost 2 bases to trimming and J lost 7 bases; unmatched junction nucleotides: 5. The DNA of the CDR3 is TGCGCCAGCAGCTTCGGCCAGGGGGCAAATGAGCAGTTCTTC. This gives the protein CASSFGQGANEQFF.

The V and J genes are TRBV4-3 and TRBJ2-7, with TRBD1 matching over 12 bases. With 5 bases clipped from V and 0 bases from J, the junction kept 8 bases outside the gene matches. CDR1 is LGHNA, CDR2 YSLEER, per germline. CDR3 length equals 17 residues. This CDR3 is CASSYGTGGLSSYEQYF. The DNA of the CDR3 is TGCGCCAGCAGCTACGGGACAGGGGGCTTAAGCTCCTACGAGCAGTACTTC.